A single sample gave rise to the 30 T cell receptor beta chains below, sequenced in a study of PD-1 blockade in classical Hodgkin lymphoma. Only in-frame clones appear in the TCRdb table, and some are missing; sequencing was by immunoSEQ multiplex PCR. The sample carries about 28,000 clones, around four fifths recorded once. This sample's time point: cycle 4 day 1 (C4D1), after 6 weeks of nivolumab. Every single patient, without exception, relapsed after autologous stem cell transplantation, and brentuximab vedotin exposure varied. The sequenced sample was peripheral blood mononuclear cells (PBMCs), obtained before the fourth cycle of nivolumab. The receptors stem from a human donor with classical Hodgkin lymphoma.

The V gene is TRBV2, the J gene TRBJ2-3; D is uncertain. The CDR3 length is 12 residues. Germline CDR1 SNHLY, CDR2 FYNNEI. Trimming pared 7 bases from V and 0 bases from J, leaving 5 bases between. This CDR3 reads CASTTSTDTQYF. The CDR3 nucleotides are TGTGCCAGCACGACTAGCACAGATACGCAGTATTTT.

V and J are TRBV27 and TRBJ1-5; TRBD1 agrees at 7 bases. Looked up from germline, CDR1 is MNHEY and CDR2 is SMNVEV (reference sequence). The CDR3 sequence is 17 residues long. Unmatched junction bases numbered 9, after V lost 4 bases and J lost 0 bases. The CDR3 sequence: CASSSDRTPNSNQPQHF. The CDR3 DNA reads as TGTGCCAGCAGTTCGGACAGGACCCCTAATAGCAATCAGCCCCAGCATTTT.

The rearrangement links TRBV19 to TRBJ2-7; 8 bases fit TRBD2. Germline loops: CDR1 LNHDA, CDR2 SQIVND (reference sequence). The CDR3 totals 16 residues. V trimming: 4 bases; J trimming: 3 bases; junction bases outside the gene matches: 11. Written as DNA, the CDR3 is TGTGCCAGTAGTACCTCCGGAACTAGCGGCAACTACGAGCAGTACTTC. It yields the protein CASSTSGTSGNYEQYF. Full variable domain (missing parts from reference TRBV19 and TRBJ2-7): DGGITQSPKYLFRKEGQNVTLSCEQNLNHDAMYWYRQDPGQGLRLIYYSQIVNDFQKGDIAEGYSVSREKKESFPLTVTSAQKNPTAFYLCASSTSGTSGNYEQYFGPGTRLTVT.

The chain combines TRBV5-4 with TRBJ2-3; D possibly corresponds to TRBD1 (5 bases). CDR1 and CDR2 from the germline V gene are SGHNT and YYREEE (reference sequence). Trimming took off 4 bases at V and 0 bases at J, with 15 bases between the two ends. The CDR3 is 16 residues long. The CDR3 bases are TGTGCCAGCAGCCGTAAGACAGTAGCTAGCACAGATACGCAGTATTTT. It specifies CASSRKTVASTDTQYF.

The rearrangement links TRBV5-1 to TRBJ2-6, with D hard to call. Germline CDR1 is SGHRS and CDR2 is YFSETQ. The CDR3 is 18 amino acids. Trimming took 2 bases from V and 0 from J, leaving 15 bases between them. CDR3 nucleotides: TGCGCCAGCAGCTTAGGGTCGGGCTCGGGCTCTGGGGCCAACGTCCTGACTTTC. This gives the protein CASSLGSGSGSGANVLTF.

This clone was seen more than once but under ten times. The V gene is TRBV29-1, the J gene TRBJ2-7, with TRBD2 matching over 8 bases. The germline V gene has CDR1 SQVTM and CDR2 ANQGSEA. V was clipped by 5 bases and J by 6 bases; unmatched bases: 9. The CDR3 contains 13 residues. CDR3 amino acids: CSVQSGSKPEQYF. CDR3 bases: TGCAGCGTTCAAAGCGGGAGTAAACCCGAGCAGTACTTC.

This chain links TRBV13 with TRBJ2-3; a weak D match, TRBD2 (5 bases). The V end lost 5 bases, the J end lost 0 bases, and 12 bases lay between the germline ends. Germline CDR1 PRHDT, CDR2 FYEKMQ (reference sequence). This CDR3 contains 15 residues. The CDR3 DNA follows: TGTGCCAGCAGCCTGAGCGGAGCTAGCACAGATACGCAGTATTTT. The encoded protein is CASSLSGASTDTQYF.

The chain has TRBV14 and TRBJ2-3; the match to TRBD2 covers 7 bases. This CDR3 is 17 amino acids long. Germline trimming cut 4 bases from V and 3 bases from J; bases unmatched to any gene: 13. Per the germline V gene, CDR1 is SGHDN and CDR2 is FVKESK. CDR3 DNA: TGTGCCAGCAGCCCCCGACTGCTAGCGGCCCAGACAGATACGCAGTATTTT. This translates into CASSPRLLAAQTDTQYF.

This clone has only a few counts. This chain connects TRBV5-8 to TRBJ2-6, with D unclear. The CDR3 is 16 amino acids. Trimming cost V 2 bases and J 0 bases, with 9 bases left between them. Germline V gene data show CDR1 as SGHTS and CDR2 as YDEGEE. The CDR3 region is CASSFRAVSGANVLTF. The CDR3 DNA is TGTGCCAGCAGCTTCCGGGCCGTCTCTGGGGCCAACGTCCTGACTTTC.

The V gene is TRBV6-5, the J gene TRBJ1-2; 12 bases are a match to TRBD1. Germline values: CDR1 MNHEY, CDR2 SVGAGI. V dropped 6 bases and J dropped 7; count of bases not matched to a gene: 6. The CDR3 runs 14 residues. This CDR3 reads CASRRVGQGAGYTF. The CDR3 nucleotides read TGTGCCAGCAGGCGTGTGGGACAGGGGGCTGGCTACACCTTC.

There are a few counts of this clone. The CDR3 coding sequence is TGTGCCAGCAGCTTAGACGGACGGGATACCTACGAGCAGTACTTC. This gives the protein CASSLDGRDTYEQYF. The J gene is TRBJ2-7, the V gene TRBV11-2, with D possibly TRBD2 on 5 matching bases. The V end lost 0 bases, the J end lost 2 bases, and 11 bases lay between the germline ends. Germline values: CDR1 SGHAT, CDR2 FQNNGV. CDR3 size: 15 residues.

The rearrangement uses TRBV28 and TRBJ2-1, with 8 bases identical to TRBD2. Per germline, CDR1 MDHEN and CDR2 SYDVKM. Trimming at V came to 2 bases and at J to 7 bases, leaving 13 bases not matched to a gene. The CDR3 covers 17 residues. CDR3 in amino acids: CASSLISGLEAWNEQFF. The CDR3 nucleotides read TGTGCCAGCAGTTTAATTTCGGGACTAGAAGCGTGGAATGAGCAGTTCTTC.

The chain uses TRBV11-2 and TRBJ1-1; D gene ambiguous. The CDR3 extends over 13 amino acids. The germline gives CDR1 SGHAT, CDR2 FQNNGV. Trimming took 1 base from V and 7 from J, leaving 10 bases between them. The CDR3 protein is CASSLGGVYEAFF. The CDR3 nucleotides are TGTGCCAGCAGCTTAGGGGGAGTCTATGAAGCTTTCTTT. Looking up the rest from reference TRBV11-2 and TRBJ1-1 gives the full variable domain: EAGVAQSPRYKIIEKRQSVAFWCNPISGHATLYWYQQILGQGPKLLIQFQNNGVVDDSQLPKDRFSAERLKGVDSTLKIQPAKLEDSAVYLCASSLGGVYEAFFGQGTRLTVV.

V gene TRBV4-1 combines with J gene TRBJ2-1; TRBD2 matches 13 bases. The ends lost 1 base at V and 4 bases at J; junction bases unmatched: 7. The CDR3 is 18 amino acids. CDR1 MGHRA and CDR2 YSYEKL come from the germline V gene. CDR3 in amino acids: CASSQVDLGLAGYNEQFF. CDR3 nucleotide sequence: TGCGCCAGCAGCCAAGTTGACTTGGGACTAGCGGGATACAATGAGCAGTTCTTC.

The chain is built from TRBV7-8 and TRBJ1-3, with D unresolved. CDR1 is SGHVS and CDR2 is FQNEAQ in the germline V gene. Trimming left V 1 base short and J 4 bases short, with 8 bases between. The CDR3 spans 14 residues. The CDR3 region has the DNA TGTGCCAGCAGCTTAGGCGGCGGGGGAAACACCATATATTTT. Its translation: CASSLGGGGNTIYF.

The chain links TRBV6-5 to TRBJ1-1; possibly TRBD1 for D (5 bases). The CDR3 has 12 residues. Germline V gene sequence: CDR1 MNHEY, CDR2 SVGAGI. Trimming removed 2 bases at V and 7 bases at J, with 8 bases between. The CDR3 coding sequence is TGTGCCAGCAGTTACGGGGACCTTGAAGCTTTCTTT. Residues: CASSYGDLEAFF.

This clone came up a few times. This chain links TRBV6-1 with TRBJ1-4; unclear D gene. The CDR3 contains 11 residues. The V gene's germline CDR1 is MNHNS and CDR2 SASEGT. V lost 6 bases and J 4 bases, leaving 3 bases between the germline ends. Here the CDR3 DNA reads TGTGCCAGCAGGGTTAATGAAAAACTGTTTTTT. Amino acid sequence: CASRVNEKLFF.

This chain joins TRBV6-1 and TRBJ2-7; D is tentatively TRBD1 or TRBD2 (5 bases each). The CDR3 length is 16 residues. Germline assignment: CDR1 MNHNS and CDR2 SASEGT. With 0 bases removed from V and 2 bases from J, the gap between germline ends came to 14 bases. In DNA form, the CDR3 reads TGTGCCAGCAGTGAAGCTCGAGGGACCCTCACCTACGAGCAGTACTTC. Translated: CASSEARGTLTYEQYF.

The rearrangement uses TRBV11-2 and TRBJ1-4; D is unclear. The CDR3 contains 16 residues. V lost 6 bases and J 0 bases, leaving 14 bases between the germline ends. Germline V gives CDR1 SGHAT, CDR2 FQNNGV. CDR3 amino acids: CASRMGIASTNEKLFF. The CDR3 coding sequence is TGTGCCAGCAGGATGGGCATAGCTTCAACTAATGAAAAACTGTTTTTT.

V is TRBV19 and J is TRBJ2-1, with D maybe TRBD2 (6 bases). CDR1 and CDR2 (germline): LNHDA, SQIVND (reference sequence). This CDR3 has 16 residues. With 5 bases removed from V and 7 bases from J, the gap between germline ends came to 21 bases. CDR3 in DNA: TGTGCCAGTAGTCAACCGGGCCCCCGGGGGTCTAATGAGCAGTTCTTC. As protein: CASSQPGPRGSNEQFF.

The V call is TRBV19, the J call TRBJ2-7; 7 nucleotides align to TRBD1. J gave up 2 bases and V 5 bases, and 6 bases lay outside the gene matches. Germline values: CDR1 LNHDA, CDR2 SQIVND (reference sequence). The CDR3 loop spans 14 amino acids. This CDR3 reads CASSATGTAYEQYF. CDR3 in DNA: TGTGCCAGTAGTGCCACCGGGACAGCCTACGAGCAGTACTTC. The whole variable domain, remainder taken from reference TRBV19 and TRBJ2-7, is DGGITQSPKYLFRKEGQNVTLSCEQNLNHDAMYWYRQDPGQGLRLIYYSQIVNDFQKGDIAEGYSVSREKKESFPLTVTSAQKNPTAFYLCASSATGTAYEQYFGPGTRLTVT.

This clone has just one count. The chain is built from TRBV30 and TRBJ1-1; D is possibly TRBD1 (6 bases). This CDR3 region has 13 residues. The germline V and J ends were trimmed by 4 bases and 2 bases, with 11 bases remaining between them. Germline CDR1 GTSNPN, CDR2 SVGIG (reference sequence). The CDR3 nucleotides are TGTGCCTGGAACAGGGTTTTAAACACTGAAGCTTTCTTT. It codes for CAWNRVLNTEAFF.

The CDR3 sequence: CASSQGRSQETQYF. DNA of the CDR3: TGTGCCAGCAGTCAGGGACGGTCCCAAGAGACCCAGTACTTC. The chain couples TRBV5-4 to TRBJ2-5; D could derive from TRBD1 or TRBD2 (5 bases each). V lost 5 bases, J lost 1 base, and 12 bases lay in between. Germline V gene lookup returns CDR1 SGHNT and CDR2 YYREEE (reference sequence). The CDR3 runs 14 residues.

The chain carries TRBV2 and TRBJ1-3; D uncertain. Deletions cut 4 bases from V and 0 bases from J, with 4 bases between. This CDR3 has 13 residues. The germline gives CDR1 SNHLY, CDR2 FYNNEI. CDR3: CASSVDSGNTIYF. The CDR3 nucleotides read TGTGCCAGCAGTGTGGACTCTGGAAACACCATATATTTT.

The chain links TRBV7-8 to TRBJ1-4, with TRBD1 as a possible D gene (5 bases). Trimming shortened V by 2 bases and J by 7 bases, and 11 bases separated the two germline ends. Germline V gene sequence: CDR1 SGHVS, CDR2 FQNEAQ. The CDR3 spans 14 residues. In DNA, the CDR3 is TGTGCCAGCAGCTTATCCTACGGGGGTGAAAAACTGTTTTTT. It encodes CASSLSYGGEKLFF.

The CDR3 DNA reads TGTGCCAGCACCCCCCGGGACGGGAGCTCCTACGAGCAGTACTTC. This codes for CASTPRDGSSYEQYF. This chain joins TRBV5-4 and TRBJ2-7, with a possible D match to TRBD2 (6 bases). CDR1 is SGHNT, CDR2 YYREEE, per germline (reference sequence). The CDR3 consists of 15 residues. Trimming took 6 bases from V and 0 from J, leaving 16 bases between them.

The chain has TRBV5-6 and TRBJ2-7; D perhaps matches TRBD2 (7 bases). Germline V lookup: CDR1 SGHDT, CDR2 YYEEEE. Between the trimmed V and J ends, which lost 4 bases and 3 bases, there was a span of 14 bases. The CDR3 covers 14 residues. The chain's CDR3 is CASSRGDTYYEQYF. In DNA form, the CDR3 reads TGTGCCAGCAGCCGGGGGGACACCTACTACGAGCAGTACTTC.

The chain has TRBV10-3 and TRBJ2-5, with unresolved D. Trimming pared 4 bases from V and 1 base from J, leaving 7 bases between. Germline CDR1 is ENHRY and CDR2 is SYGVKD. CDR3 size: 13 residues. CDR3 loop: CAISATTQETQYF. In nucleotides, the CDR3 is TGTGCCATCAGTGCGACAACCCAAGAGACCCAGTACTTC.

Only a few counts were recorded for this clone. The chain employs TRBV5-6 and TRBJ2-3; 14 bases are shared with TRBD2. The CDR3 spans 18 residues. CDR1 and CDR2 from the germline V gene are SGHDT and YYEEEE. The junction had 11 bases not matched to a gene; V was cut back by 4 bases and J by 4 bases. CDR3 in DNA: TGTGCCAGCAGCCCGAAGGGACTAGCGGGAGTCTTATCAGATACGCAGTATTTT. It translates to CASSPKGLAGVLSDTQYF.

The chain couples TRBV27 to TRBJ2-3; D remains ambiguous. The CDR3 sequence is 16 residues long. Germline assignment: CDR1 MNHEY and CDR2 SMNVEV (reference sequence). V shed 2 bases and J shed 1 base, with 13 bases lying between them. Here the CDR3 reads CASSLMWLGGTDTQYF. CDR3 sequence (DNA): TGTGCCAGCAGTTTAATGTGGCTAGGAGGCACAGATACGCAGTATTTT.